The count of the clone carrying this TCR beta chain is one. Its antigen is not known. The sample originates from a study of T cells in Graves' hyperthyroidism and ophthalmopathy. Findings and limits, study-wide: In the blood, most expanded thyroid clonotypes above 0.001 appeared as well.

Diagnoses were established using clinical symptoms, serum thyroxine and TRAb, thyroid ultrasound and orbital computed tomography. The CDR3 regions of TCR beta were amplified from RNA transcripts. When the TCR CDR3 underwent first-round RT-PCR, the HTBI primer set was used. TCRdb reprocessed the multiplex PCR reads with MiXCR, giving one entry per CDR3 protein. The table shows about 280,000 distinct CDR3 sequences, with 20% to 30% occurring only once. The length of the CDR3 is 13 residues. Germline assignment: CDR1 LGHNT and CDR2 FRNRAP. With 5 bases removed from V and 3 bases from J, the gap between germline ends came to 11 bases.

The chain joins TRBV12-5 to TRBJ2-7, with D tentatively TRBD1 (6 bases). Material: blood. The receptor was derived from a man aged 35-49 years with Graves' hyperthyroidism that later progressed to Graves' ophthalmopathy. The CDR3 is CASGQSTGYEQYF. The CDR3 DNA follows: TGTGCTAGTGGTCAGTCGACAGGCTACGAGCAGTACTTC.